This is a list of T cell receptor beta chains from one sample in a study of blood T cell repertoires in COVID-19. TCRdb keeps only in-frame clones here, not all; method: immunoSEQ multiplex PCR. The sample lists around 100,000 clones, about 87% occurring once. Sample: peripheral blood. Receptors were obtained from a woman aged 45 to 65 with acute or convalescent COVID-19. Each CDR3 is given with its conserved first and last residue. D genes are given only for firm matches. Rows give clone size only sometimes, using once, few, many, or a class for an expanded clone.

CDR3nt	CDR3aa	v_gene	j_gene	abundance	d_gene
TGTGCCAGCACCACGGACAGGAGAGAGCAGTACTTC	CASTTDRREQYF	TRBV2	TRBJ2-7	.	TRBD1
TGTGCCAGTAGTCCAAACAGGGTAGTCAATGAGCAGTTCTTC	CASSPNRVVNEQFF	TRBV19	TRBJ2-1	few	.
TGTGCCAGCAGTTTTACAGGGTTAGCTAACTATGGCTACACCTTC	CASSFTGLANYGYTF	TRBV27	TRBJ1-2	.	.
TGTGCCAGCAGTCTAAAACTGACAGGTTACTCTGGAAACACCATATATTTT	CASSLKLTGYSGNTIYF	TRBV5-4	TRBJ1-3	.	.
TGTGCCAGCAGCAATGCGGCCCAAAAGGAAGAGATGTTTTTT	CASSNAAQKEEMFF	TRBV21-1	TRBJ1-4	.	.
TGTGCCAGCAGTGGGACTAGCGCCCGAGAGACCCAGTACTTC	CASSGTSARETQYF	TRBV2	TRBJ2-5	.	TRBD2
TGTGCCAGCAGTTTACGACAGACAGGGCTGTTTTTT	CASSLRQTGLFF	TRBV28	TRBJ1-4	.	TRBD1
TGTGCCAGCAGGGCAGGGGCCCAAGATAACTATGGCTACACCTTC	CASRAGAQDNYGYTF	TRBV28	TRBJ1-2	.	.
TGTGCCAGCAGTTTCGACAGTACCTACGAGCAGTACTTC	CASSFDSTYEQYF	TRBV27	TRBJ2-7	.	.
TGTGCCAGCAGTTTCTTTCCCGGGGAGACCCAGTACTTC	CASSFFPGETQYF	TRBV27	TRBJ2-5	few	.
TGTGCCATGGCCCAAGGGGGCTCTGGAAACACCATATATTTT	CAMAQGGSGNTIYF	TRBV10-3	TRBJ1-3	.	.
TGTGCCAGCAGTTTGAGAAACGGGAGAGGAGATACGCAGTATTTT	CASSLRNGRGDTQYF	TRBV28	TRBJ2-3	.	.
TGTGCCAGTAGTAGAAACAGCGGCTCTGGAAACACCATATATTTT	CASSRNSGSGNTIYF	TRBV19	TRBJ1-3	.	.
TGCGCCAGCAGCTTGGCCCCGGGACAGGGGAACACTGAAGCTTTCTTT	CASSLAPGQGNTEAFF	TRBV5-1	TRBJ1-1	.	TRBD1
TGTGCCAGCAGCTTAGAAGAGGCCTCCTATGGCTACACCTTC	CASSLEEASYGYTF	TRBV7-2	TRBJ1-2	.	.
TGTGCCAGCAGCCAAGGCAGGGGAATCGTGGAGAATGAGCAGTTCTTC	CASSQGRGIVENEQFF	TRBV14	TRBJ2-1	.	.
TGTGCCAGCAGTTACCTACAGGGGAATTCACCCCTCCACTTT	CASSYLQGNSPLHF	TRBV6-5	TRBJ1-6	once	TRBD1
TGTGCCAGCAGTTCGACTGCTCCAGCGGAGGGAGAGACCCAGTACTTC	CASSSTAPAEGETQYF	TRBV28	TRBJ2-5	.	.
TGTGCCAGCAGTTTGTTCGGAGATTCACCCCTCCACTTT	CASSLFGDSPLHF	TRBV12-3/TRBV12-4	TRBJ1-6	.	.
TGTGCCAGCAGTGAAAGCGGAGGGCGGGAGACCCAGTACTTC	CASSESGGRETQYF	TRBV6-1	TRBJ2-5	.	.
TGCGCCAGCAGCCCCCTAAGTGACAGAAATGGCTACACCTTC	CASSPLSDRNGYTF	TRBV5-1	TRBJ1-2	.	.
TGTGCCAGCAGTTTTTCGGCCAGGGGGAATGAAAAACTGTTTTTT	CASSFSARGNEKLFF	TRBV27	TRBJ1-4	.	TRBD1
TGTGCCAGCAGCAAAACCCCTCAGGGGAAGGGTGGAGAAAAACTGTTTTTT	CASSKTPQGKGGEKLFF	TRBV5-4	TRBJ1-4	.	.
TGTGCCACCAGTGACCCCAGACAGGGGGTGAACACCGGGGAGCTGTTTTTT	CATSDPRQGVNTGELFF	TRBV24-1	TRBJ2-2	.	TRBD1
TGTGCCTGGAGTCCCTCGACTGGTACTGGGCAGTACTTC	CAWSPSTGTGQYF	TRBV30	TRBJ2-7	.	.
TGTGCCAGCAGCGTAGATGTCGGAGTAGATACGCAGTATTTT	CASSVDVGVDTQYF	TRBV9	TRBJ2-3	.	.
TGTGCCAGCAGCTTTGCCCAGGGATACGAGCAGTACTTC	CASSFAQGYEQYF	TRBV5-4	TRBJ2-7	once	.
TGCGCCAGCAGCCCTGGGACAGGAGCTAACTATGGCTACACCTTC	CASSPGTGANYGYTF	TRBV5-1	TRBJ1-2	.	TRBD1
TGTGCCAGCAGGGAATTAGGCAGGGAACACTCTGGGGCCAACGTCCTGACTTTC	CASRELGREHSGANVLTF	TRBV27	TRBJ2-6	.	.
TGTGCCAGCAGCCAACAGATGAACACTGAAGCTTTCTTT	CASSQQMNTEAFF	TRBV7-9	TRBJ1-1	.	.
TGTGCCAGCAGTTTTCAGGGAAACACCGGGGAGCTGTTTTTT	CASSFQGNTGELFF	TRBV27	TRBJ2-2	.	.
TGTGCCAGCAGTGGGGACAGCCGCTACGAGCAGTACTTC	CASSGDSRYEQYF	TRBV28	TRBJ2-7	.	TRBD1
TGTGCCAGCTCACGCGGGTCCAGCTACGAGCAGTACTTC	CASSRGSSYEQYF	TRBV18	TRBJ2-7	.	.
TGCGCCAGCAGACACCCCGGGATCAGCACACGGGAGCTGTTTTTT	CASRHPGISTRELFF	TRBV4-1	TRBJ2-2	.	.
TGTGCCAGCGGGGACAGGGGTGGAGAAAAACTGTTTTTT	CASGDRGGEKLFF	TRBV12-3/TRBV12-4	TRBJ1-4	.	TRBD1
TGTGCCAGCAGTTACGCCGGGACAGTTGAGGAGACCCAGTACTTC	CASSYAGTVEETQYF	TRBV6-6	TRBJ2-5	.	TRBD1
TGTGCCAGCAGTGCACAGGGTTACACCGGGGAGCTGTTTTTT	CASSAQGYTGELFF	TRBV28	TRBJ2-2	.	.
TGTGCCACCAGTGATGGACACTCTGAAAAACTGTTTTTT	CATSDGHSEKLFF	TRBV24-1	TRBJ1-4	.	.
TGTGCCAGCAGTGGGGACACCAGTATCTATGGCTACACCTTC	CASSGDTSIYGYTF	TRBV2	TRBJ1-2	.	.
TGTGCCAGCAGTTTAAATCCTAGTCGCGGTTTCTACAATGAGCAGTTCTTC	CASSLNPSRGFYNEQFF	TRBV28	TRBJ2-1	once	.
TGTGCCAGCAGCTTCAGAACTGAAGCTTTCTTT	CASSFRTEAFF	TRBV7-2	TRBJ1-1	.	.
TGTGCCAGAAGCTCCCCTTCTACAGGGGAACCTGGGAGTGGCTACACCTTC	CARSSPSTGEPGSGYTF	TRBV5-3	TRBJ1-2	.	TRBD1
TGTGCCACCAGCAGATTTTCCCCCAGGACTAGTGAAATTGGCACAGATACGCAGTATTTT	CATSRFSPRTSEIGTDTQYF	TRBV15	TRBJ2-3	.	TRBD2
TGCAGCGTTGTTGGCGCTGGGGCTCAGTACTTC	CSVVGAGAQYF	TRBV29-1	TRBJ2-4	.	.
TGTGCCAGCAGCTTCACTTACTCGAAATCGGGTCGGGGGATCAATAATTCACCCCTCCACTTT	CASSFTYSKSGRGINNSPLHF	TRBV6-2/TRBV6-3	TRBJ1-6	.	.
TGTGCCAGCAGCAAAGGTGAGGTTGGGACTAATGAAAAACTGTTTTTT	CASSKGEVGTNEKLFF	TRBV21-1	TRBJ1-4	.	.
TGTGCCAGCAGCTTATATGCGGGTAATTCACCCCTCCACTTT	CASSLYAGNSPLHF	TRBV7-2	TRBJ1-6	few	.
TGTGCCAGCAGTGTTGGAGGTCCGAACACTGAAGCTTTCTTT	CASSVGGPNTEAFF	TRBV25-1	TRBJ1-1	.	.
TGTGCCACCAGTAGTAGGAGGGACTCGACCTACAATGAGCAGTTCTTC	CATSSRRDSTYNEQFF	TRBV24-1	TRBJ2-1	.	.
TGTGCCAGCAGCTCCAGCGGACAGGATAACTATGGCTACACCTTC	CASSSSGQDNYGYTF	TRBV9	TRBJ1-2	.	TRBD1
TGTGCCAGCAGTTACAGGCAGAGGCCCATAGATACGCAGTATTTT	CASSYRQRPIDTQYF	TRBV6-2/TRBV6-3	TRBJ2-3	.	.
TGCGCCAGCAGCGTATCGACAGGGGGTCATGGCTACACCTTC	CASSVSTGGHGYTF	TRBV5-1	TRBJ1-2	.	TRBD1
TGTGCCAGCAGCCCCGGACAGGGGGCAACCTACGAGCAGTACTTC	CASSPGQGATYEQYF	TRBV9	TRBJ2-7	.	TRBD1